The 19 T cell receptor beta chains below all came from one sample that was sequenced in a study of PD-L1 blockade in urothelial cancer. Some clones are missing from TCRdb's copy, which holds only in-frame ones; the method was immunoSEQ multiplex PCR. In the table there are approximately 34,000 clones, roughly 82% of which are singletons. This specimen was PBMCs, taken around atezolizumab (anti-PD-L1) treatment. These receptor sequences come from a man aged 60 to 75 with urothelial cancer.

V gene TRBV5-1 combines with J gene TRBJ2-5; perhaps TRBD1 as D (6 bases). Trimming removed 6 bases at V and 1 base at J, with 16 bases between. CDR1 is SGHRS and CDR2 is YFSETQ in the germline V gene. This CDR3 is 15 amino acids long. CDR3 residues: CASTTQQGVQETQYF. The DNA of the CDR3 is TGCGCCAGCACAACCCAACAGGGAGTCCAAGAGACCCAGTACTTC.

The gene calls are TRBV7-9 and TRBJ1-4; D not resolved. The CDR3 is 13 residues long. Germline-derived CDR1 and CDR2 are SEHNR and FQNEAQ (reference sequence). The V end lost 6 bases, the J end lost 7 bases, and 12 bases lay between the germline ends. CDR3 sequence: CASRVEYSEKLFF. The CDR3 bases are TGTGCCAGCAGGGTGGAGTATAGTGAAAAACTGTTTTTT.

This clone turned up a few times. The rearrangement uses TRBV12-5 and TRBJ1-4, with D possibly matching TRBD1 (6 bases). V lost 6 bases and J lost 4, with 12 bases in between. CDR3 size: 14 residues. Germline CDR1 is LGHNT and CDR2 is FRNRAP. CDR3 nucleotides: TGTGCTAGTGGAGGGGGACGCAGTAATGAAAAACTGTTTTTT. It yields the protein CASGGGRSNEKLFF.

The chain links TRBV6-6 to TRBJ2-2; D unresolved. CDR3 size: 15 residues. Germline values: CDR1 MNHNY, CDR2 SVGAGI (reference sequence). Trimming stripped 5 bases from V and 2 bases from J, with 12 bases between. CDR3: CASSTTTPNTGELFF. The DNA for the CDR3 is TGTGCCAGCAGTACTACTACCCCAAACACCGGGGAGCTGTTTTTT.

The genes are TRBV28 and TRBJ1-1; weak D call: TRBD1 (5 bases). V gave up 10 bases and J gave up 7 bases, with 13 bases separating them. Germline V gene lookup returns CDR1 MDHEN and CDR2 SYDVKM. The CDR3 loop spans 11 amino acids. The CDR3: CATNSGDEAFF. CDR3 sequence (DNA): TGTGCCACCAACTCGGGGGATGAAGCTTTCTTT.

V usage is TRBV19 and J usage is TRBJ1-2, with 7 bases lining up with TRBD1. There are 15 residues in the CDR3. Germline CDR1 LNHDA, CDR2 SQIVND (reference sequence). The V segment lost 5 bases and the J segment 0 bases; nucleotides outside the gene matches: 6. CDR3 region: CASSPGTATNYGYTF. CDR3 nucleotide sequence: TGTGCCAGTAGTCCCGGGACAGCCACTAACTATGGCTACACCTTC. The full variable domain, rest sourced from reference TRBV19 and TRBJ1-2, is DGGITQSPKYLFRKEGQNVTLSCEQNLNHDAMYWYRQDPGQGLRLIYYSQIVNDFQKGDIAEGYSVSREKKESFPLTVTSAQKNPTAFYLCASSPGTATNYGYTFGSGTRLTVV.

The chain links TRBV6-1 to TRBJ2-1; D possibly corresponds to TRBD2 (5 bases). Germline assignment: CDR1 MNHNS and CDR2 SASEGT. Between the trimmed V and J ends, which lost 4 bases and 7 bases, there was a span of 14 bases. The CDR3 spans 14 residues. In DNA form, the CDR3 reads TGTGCCAGCAGTGTGGTAGACCGAGGGAATGAGCAGTTCTTC. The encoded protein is CASSVVDRGNEQFF.

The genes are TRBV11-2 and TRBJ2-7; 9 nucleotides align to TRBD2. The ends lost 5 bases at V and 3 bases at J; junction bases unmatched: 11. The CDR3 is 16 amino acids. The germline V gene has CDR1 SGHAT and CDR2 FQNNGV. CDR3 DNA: TGTGCCAGCAGCAAAGGGCGGGGGGGACGCGACTACGAGCAGTACTTC. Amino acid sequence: CASSKGRGGRDYEQYF.

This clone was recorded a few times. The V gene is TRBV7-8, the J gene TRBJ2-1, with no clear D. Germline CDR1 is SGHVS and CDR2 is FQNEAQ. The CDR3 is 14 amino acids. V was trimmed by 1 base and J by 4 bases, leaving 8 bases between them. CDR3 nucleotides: TGTGCCAGCAGCTTAGGAGCCGTTTACAATGAGCAGTTCTTC. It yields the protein CASSLGAVYNEQFF.

The CDR3 spells CARPRDRAPDTQYF. CDR3 coding DNA: TGTGCCAGACCCCGGGACAGGGCCCCAGATACGCAGTATTTT. The chain carries TRBV14 and TRBJ2-3, with 9 bases that match TRBD1. The CDR3 spans 14 residues. In germline, CDR1 is SGHDN, CDR2 FVKESK. The trim removed 9 bases at V and 4 bases at J, leaving 8 bases unmatched.

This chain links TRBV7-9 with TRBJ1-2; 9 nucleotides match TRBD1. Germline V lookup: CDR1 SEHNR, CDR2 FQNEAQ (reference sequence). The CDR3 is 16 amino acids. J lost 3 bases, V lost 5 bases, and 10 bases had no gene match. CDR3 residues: CASSQGTGGEDYGYTF. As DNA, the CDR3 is TGTGCCAGCAGCCAAGGCACAGGGGGCGAAGACTATGGCTACACCTTC.

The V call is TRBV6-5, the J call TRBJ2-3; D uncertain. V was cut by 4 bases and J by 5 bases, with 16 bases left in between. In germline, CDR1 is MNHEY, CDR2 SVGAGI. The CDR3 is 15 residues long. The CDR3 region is CASSLANLRGDTQYF. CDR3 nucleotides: TGTGCCAGCAGTTTGGCTAACCTCCGAGGAGATACGCAGTATTTT.

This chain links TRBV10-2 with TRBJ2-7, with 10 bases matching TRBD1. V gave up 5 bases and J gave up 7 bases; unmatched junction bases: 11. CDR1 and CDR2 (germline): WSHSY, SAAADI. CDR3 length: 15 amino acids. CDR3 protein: CASSPSGTGVVEQYF. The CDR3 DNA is TGCGCCAGCAGTCCCTCCGGGACAGGGGTCGTGGAGCAGTACTTC.

The CDR3 region is CASSLSLSVEQYF. The CDR3 coding sequence is TGTGCCAGCAGCTTAAGCCTCTCCGTCGAGCAGTACTTC. The chain combines TRBV11-1 with TRBJ2-7; D uncertain. V lost 2 bases and J lost 6, with 11 bases in between. Per germline, CDR1 SGHAT and CDR2 FQDESV (reference sequence). The CDR3 has 13 amino acids.

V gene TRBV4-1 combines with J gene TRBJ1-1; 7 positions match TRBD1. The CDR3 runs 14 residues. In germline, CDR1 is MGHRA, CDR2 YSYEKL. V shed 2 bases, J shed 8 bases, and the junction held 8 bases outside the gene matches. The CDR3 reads CASSQPTGAKEAFF. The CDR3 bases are TGCGCCAGCAGCCAACCTACAGGGGCCAAAGAAGCTTTCTTT.

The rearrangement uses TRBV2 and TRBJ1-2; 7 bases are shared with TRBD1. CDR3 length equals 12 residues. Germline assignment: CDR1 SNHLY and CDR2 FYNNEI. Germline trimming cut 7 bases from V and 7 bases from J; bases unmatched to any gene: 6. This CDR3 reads CASNTGVRGYTF. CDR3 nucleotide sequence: TGTGCCAGCAATACAGGGGTCCGTGGCTACACCTTC. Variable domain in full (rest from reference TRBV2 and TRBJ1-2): EPEVTQTPSHQVTQMGQEVILRCVPISNHLYFYWYRQILGQKVEFLVSFYNNEISEKSEIFDDQFSVERPDGSNFTLKIRSTKLEDSAMYFCASNTGVRGYTFGSGTRLTVV.

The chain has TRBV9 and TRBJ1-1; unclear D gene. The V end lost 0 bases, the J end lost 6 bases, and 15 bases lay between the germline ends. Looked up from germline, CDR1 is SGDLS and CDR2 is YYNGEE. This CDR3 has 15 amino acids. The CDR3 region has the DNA TGTGCCAGCAGCGTAGCTGTAGGGAGGGCCTCTGAAGCTTTCTTT. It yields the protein CASSVAVGRASEAFF.

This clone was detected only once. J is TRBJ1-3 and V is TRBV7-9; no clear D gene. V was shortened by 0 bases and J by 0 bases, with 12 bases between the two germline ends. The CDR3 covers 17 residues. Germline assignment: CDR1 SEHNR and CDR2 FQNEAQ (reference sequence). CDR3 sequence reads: CASSLATSGSSGNTIYF. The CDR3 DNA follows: TGTGCCAGCAGCTTAGCAACTTCCGGGAGCTCTGGAAACACCATATATTTT.

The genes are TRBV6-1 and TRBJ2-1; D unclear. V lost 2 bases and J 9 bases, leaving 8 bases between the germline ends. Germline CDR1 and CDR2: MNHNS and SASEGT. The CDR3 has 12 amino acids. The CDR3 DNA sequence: TGTGCCAGCAGTGAAACAGTAAGTGAGCAGTTCTTC. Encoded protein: CASSETVSEQFF.